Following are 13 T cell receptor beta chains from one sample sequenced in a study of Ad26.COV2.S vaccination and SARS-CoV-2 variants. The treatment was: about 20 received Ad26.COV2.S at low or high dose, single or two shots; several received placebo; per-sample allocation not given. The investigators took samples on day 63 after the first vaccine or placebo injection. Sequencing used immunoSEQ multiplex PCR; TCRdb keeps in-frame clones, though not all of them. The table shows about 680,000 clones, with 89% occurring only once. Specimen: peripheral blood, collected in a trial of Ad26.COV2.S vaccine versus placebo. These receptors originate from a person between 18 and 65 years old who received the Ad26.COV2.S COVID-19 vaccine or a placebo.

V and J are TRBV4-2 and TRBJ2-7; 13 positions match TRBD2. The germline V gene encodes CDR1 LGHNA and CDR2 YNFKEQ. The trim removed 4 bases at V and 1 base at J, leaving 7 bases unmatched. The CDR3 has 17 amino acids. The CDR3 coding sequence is TGTGCCAGCAGCCCGGGGACTAGCGGGATCTCATCCTACGAGCAGTACTTC. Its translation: CASSPGTSGISSYEQYF.

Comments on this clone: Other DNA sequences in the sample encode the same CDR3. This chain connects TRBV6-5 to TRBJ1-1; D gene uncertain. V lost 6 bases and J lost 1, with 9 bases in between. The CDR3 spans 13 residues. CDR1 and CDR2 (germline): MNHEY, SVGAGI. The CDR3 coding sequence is TGTGCCAGCAGCCGGACGGGGAACACTGAAGCTTTCTTT. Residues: CASSRTGNTEAFF.

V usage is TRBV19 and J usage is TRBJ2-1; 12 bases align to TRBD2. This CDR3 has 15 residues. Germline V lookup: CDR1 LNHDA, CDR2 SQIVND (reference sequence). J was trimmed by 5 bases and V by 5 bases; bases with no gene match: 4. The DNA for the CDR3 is TGTGCCAGTAGTTTACTAGCGGGGGGAAACAATGAGCAGTTCTTC. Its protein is CASSLLAGGNNEQFF.

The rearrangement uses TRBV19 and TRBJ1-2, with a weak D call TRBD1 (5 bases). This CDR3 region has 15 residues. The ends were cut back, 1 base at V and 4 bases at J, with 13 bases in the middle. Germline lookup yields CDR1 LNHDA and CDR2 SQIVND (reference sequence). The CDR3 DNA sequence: TGTGCCAGTAGTATAGGAGGGGCGCATGGCTATGGCTACACCTTC. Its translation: CASSIGGAHGYGYTF. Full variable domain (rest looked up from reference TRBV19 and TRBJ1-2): DGGITQSPKYLFRKEGQNVTLSCEQNLNHDAMYWYRQDPGQGLRLIYYSQIVNDFQKGDIAEGYSVSREKKESFPLTVTSAQKNPTAFYLCASSIGGAHGYGYTFGSGTRLTVV.

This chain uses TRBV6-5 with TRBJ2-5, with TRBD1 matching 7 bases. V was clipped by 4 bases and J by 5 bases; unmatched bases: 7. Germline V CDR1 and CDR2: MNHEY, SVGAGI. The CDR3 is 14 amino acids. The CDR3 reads CASSSEGAGETQYF. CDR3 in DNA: TGTGCCAGCAGTTCCGAGGGGGCCGGGGAGACCCAGTACTTC.

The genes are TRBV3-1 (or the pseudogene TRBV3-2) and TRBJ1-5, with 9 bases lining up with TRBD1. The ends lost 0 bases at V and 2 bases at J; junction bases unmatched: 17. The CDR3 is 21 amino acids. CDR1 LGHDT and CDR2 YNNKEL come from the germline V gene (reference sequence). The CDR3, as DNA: TGTGCCAGCAGCCAAGAGGGTGGAGCCGGACAGGGGACCGGGGGCAATCAGCCCCAGCATTTT. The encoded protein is CASSQEGGAGQGTGGNQPQHF.

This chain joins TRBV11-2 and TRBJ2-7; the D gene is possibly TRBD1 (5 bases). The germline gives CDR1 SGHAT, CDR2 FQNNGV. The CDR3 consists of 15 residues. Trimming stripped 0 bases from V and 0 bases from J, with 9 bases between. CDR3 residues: CASSLDRVSSYEQYF. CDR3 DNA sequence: TGTGCCAGCAGCTTAGACAGGGTTAGCTCCTACGAGCAGTACTTC. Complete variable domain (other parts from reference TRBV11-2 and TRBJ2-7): EAGVAQSPRYKIIEKRQSVAFWCNPISGHATLYWYQQILGQGPKLLIQFQNNGVVDDSQLPKDRFSAERLKGVDSTLKIQPAKLEDSAVYLCASSLDRVSSYEQYFGPGTRLTVT.

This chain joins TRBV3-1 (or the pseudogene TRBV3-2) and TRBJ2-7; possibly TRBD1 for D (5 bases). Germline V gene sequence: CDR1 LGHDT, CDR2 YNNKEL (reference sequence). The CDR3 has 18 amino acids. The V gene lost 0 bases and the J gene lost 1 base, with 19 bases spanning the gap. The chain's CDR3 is CASSQDFGESKGSYEQYF. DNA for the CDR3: TGTGCCAGCAGCCAAGATTTTGGGGAATCAAAGGGGTCCTACGAGCAGTACTTC.

CDR3 loop: CATNTWGQETQYF. CDR3 nucleotide sequence: TGTGCCACGAACACGTGGGGACAAGAGACCCAGTACTTC. This rearrangement joins TRBV2 to TRBJ2-5; D unresolved. With 10 bases removed from V and 2 bases from J, the gap between germline ends came to 14 bases. This CDR3 has 13 amino acids. Per the germline V gene, CDR1 is SNHLY and CDR2 is FYNNEI.

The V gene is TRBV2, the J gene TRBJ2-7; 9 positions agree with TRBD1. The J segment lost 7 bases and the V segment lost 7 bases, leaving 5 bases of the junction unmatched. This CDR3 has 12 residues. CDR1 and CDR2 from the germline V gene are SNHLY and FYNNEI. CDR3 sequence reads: CASTRQGGEQYF. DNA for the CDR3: TGTGCCAGCACCCGACAGGGGGGTGAGCAGTACTTC.

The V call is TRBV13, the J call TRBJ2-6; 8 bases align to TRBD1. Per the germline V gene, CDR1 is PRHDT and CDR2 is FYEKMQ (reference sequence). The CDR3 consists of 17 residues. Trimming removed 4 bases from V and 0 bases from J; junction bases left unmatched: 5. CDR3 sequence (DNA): TGTGCCAGCAGCTCCCGGGACAGGCGCTCTGGGGCCAACGTCCTGACTTTC. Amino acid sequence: CASSSRDRRSGANVLTF.

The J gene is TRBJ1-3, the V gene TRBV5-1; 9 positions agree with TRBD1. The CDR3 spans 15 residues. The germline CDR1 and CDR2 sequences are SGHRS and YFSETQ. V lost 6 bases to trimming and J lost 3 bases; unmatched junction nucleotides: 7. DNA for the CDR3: TGCGCCAGCAATCCGGGACAGGGAGGTGGAAACACCATATATTTT. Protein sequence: CASNPGQGGGNTIYF.

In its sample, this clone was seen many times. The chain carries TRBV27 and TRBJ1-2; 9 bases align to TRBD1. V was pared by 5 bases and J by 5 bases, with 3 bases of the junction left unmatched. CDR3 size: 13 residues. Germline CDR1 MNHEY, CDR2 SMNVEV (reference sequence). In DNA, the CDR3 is TGTGCCAGCAGTAAGGACAGGGGTTATGGCTACACCTTC. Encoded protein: CASSKDRGYGYTF.